This T cell receptor beta chain was obtained from a study of blood T cell repertoires in COVID-19. Study at large: PBMCs, B-cell-depleted T cells, or T cells provided the cDNA or gDNA that made up the material.

The ends were cut back, 4 bases at V and 5 bases at J, with 7 bases in the middle. The germline V gene has CDR1 SQVTM and CDR2 ANQGSEA. The CDR3 runs 11 residues. Living in roughly 25 US areas, the participants were between roughly 18 and 90 years of age. The protocol was immunoSEQ multiplex PCR, while the TCRdb copy is restricted to in-frame clones and leaves out a portion. Of around 190,000 clones listed, about 83% are singletons. The J gene is TRBJ2-3, the V gene TRBV29-1; D uncertain. The sample taken for sequencing was PBMCs or T cells enriched from blood (not recorded which). The source of this sequence is a middle-aged man with acute COVID-19. CDR3: CSVVYLDTQYF. CDR3 DNA sequence: TGCAGCGTTGTCTATCTAGATACGCAGTATTTT.